The clone carrying this T cell receptor beta chain was seen only a few times. TEMRA cells underwent FACS enrichment and CD8+ and CD4+ T cells underwent negative isolation. It was with random hexamers that roughly 0.45 to 1 ug RNA was reverse transcribed. The authors amplified TCR beta CDR3 across 54 Vbeta and 13 Jbeta using immunoSEQ multiplex PCR. TCRdb passed the immunoSEQ multiplex PCR reads through MiXCR, listing each CDR3 protein once. The sample records under 200,000 distinct CDR3 sequences, roughly 90% being singletons. The sample comes from a study of CD8 T cells in Susac syndrome. This CDR3 is built from 14 residues. With 0 bases removed from V and 2 bases from J, the gap between germline ends came to 7 bases. Per germline, CDR1 LGHDT and CDR2 YNNKEL (reference sequence).

The TCR originated in a human donor with Susac syndrome. The sequencing sample was made of CD4+ T cells from PBMCs. The rearrangement links TRBV3-1 to TRBJ1-1; the D is unclear. In DNA, the CDR3 is TGTGCCAGCAGCCAAGATGGCGGTAACACTGAAGCTTTCTTT. It encodes CASSQDGGNTEAFF.